The 16 T cell receptor beta chains below were found in one sample sequenced in a study of shared clonotypes between healthy human individuals. Here immunoSEQ multiplex PCR was the method, and the copy in TCRdb shows in-frame clones only, minus some. The table shows 850,000 to 1,100,000 clones, with roughly 80% occurring only once. The sample comprised memory CD4+ T cells from PBMCs. Subset indicated: CD45RA-negative fraction. Every receptor here comes from a man between 18 and 29 years old in good health. Some clones in this sample may be carry-over from other donors' samples.

This clone has a single count. The chain recombines TRBV28 with TRBJ1-1; D may be TRBD1 (5 bases). Germline CDR1 MDHEN, CDR2 SYDVKM. V lost 1 base, J lost 0 bases, and 9 bases lay in between. The CDR3 runs to 15 residues. CDR3: CASSLSGGMNTEAFF. DNA for the CDR3: TGTGCCAGCAGTTTATCCGGGGGGATGAACACTGAAGCTTTCTTT.

There are a few counts of this clone. The CDR3 protein is CASSSGYLDEQYF. CDR3 nucleotides: TGCGCCAGCAGCTCGGGTTATCTGGACGAGCAGTACTTC. The rearrangement joins TRBV5-1 to TRBJ2-7; D gene ambiguous. This CDR3 comprises 13 residues. Germline CDR1 SGHRS, CDR2 YFSETQ. Trimming cost V 3 bases and J 5 bases, with 12 bases left between them.

The CDR3 DNA reads TGCGCCAGCAGCTTTTGGGAGACAGGGGTGAAGAGCACTGAAGCTTTCTTT. It yields the protein CASSFWETGVKSTEAFF. The genes are TRBV5-1 and TRBJ1-1; 8 bases align to TRBD1. The trim removed 2 bases at V and 4 bases at J, leaving 13 bases unmatched. The CDR3 sequence is 17 residues long. Germline V lookup: CDR1 SGHRS, CDR2 YFSETQ.

In its sample, this clone was seen a few times. V usage is TRBV28 and J usage is TRBJ2-5; no clear D gene. The germline V gene has CDR1 MDHEN and CDR2 SYDVKM. Trimming left V 4 bases short and J 1 base short, with 7 bases between. The CDR3 is 13 amino acids. The CDR3 protein is CASSWPLQETQYF. CDR3 nucleotide sequence: TGTGCCAGCAGTTGGCCCCTCCAAGAGACCCAGTACTTC.

The chain recombines TRBV5-4 with TRBJ2-2; 13 nucleotides agree with TRBD2. From germline, CDR1 is SGHNT and CDR2 YYREEE (reference sequence). The CDR3 contains 16 residues. The trim removed 4 bases at V and 1 base at J, leaving 1 base unmatched. The CDR3 region is CASSGTSGMNTGELFF. The CDR3 DNA sequence: TGTGCCAGCAGCGGGACTAGCGGGATGAACACCGGGGAGCTGTTTTTT.

The chain carries TRBV29-1 and TRBJ2-5; D is undetermined. Per germline, CDR1 SQVTM and CDR2 ANQGSEA. The V and J ends lost 8 bases and 5 bases respectively, with 9 bases between them. The CDR3 runs 10 residues. This CDR3 is CSTFLETQYF. As DNA, the CDR3 is TGCAGCACCTTTTTGGAGACCCAGTACTTC.

The J gene is TRBJ1-1, the V gene TRBV25-1, with D unclear. From germline, CDR1 is MGHDK and CDR2 SYGVNS. Trimming pared 2 bases from V and 8 bases from J, leaving 9 bases between. The CDR3 is 12 amino acids. This CDR3 reads CASSELMQEAFF. The CDR3 DNA reads TGTGCCAGCAGTGAACTTATGCAGGAAGCTTTCTTT. The full variable domain, completed using reference TRBV25-1 and TRBJ1-1, is EADIYQTPRYLVIGTGKKITLECSQTMGHDKMYWYQQDPGMELHLIHYSYGVNSTEKGDLSSESTVSRIRTEHFPLTLESARPSHTSQYLCASSELMQEAFFGQGTRLTVV.

CDR3 DNA sequence: TGTGCCAGCAGTCCCCCTTTAGAGGGGGCCTACACCTTC. Protein sequence: CASSPPLEGAYTF. The rearrangement joins TRBV28 to TRBJ1-2, with 7 bases lining up with TRBD1. Trimming removed 5 bases from V and 10 bases from J; junction bases left unmatched: 10. This CDR3 is built from 13 residues. Germline lookup yields CDR1 MDHEN and CDR2 SYDVKM.

The chain is built from TRBV7-9 and TRBJ1-2; D is unresolved. The CDR3 has 14 amino acids. Trimming took off 5 bases at V and 8 bases at J, with 18 bases between the two ends. Germline V gene sequence: CDR1 SEHNR, CDR2 FQNEAQ (reference sequence). The CDR3 is CASSRSEAVGGYTF. DNA for the CDR3: TGTGCCAGCAGCCGGTCTGAGGCCGTGGGAGGCTACACCTTC.

The J gene is TRBJ1-4, the V gene TRBV6-1; D perhaps matches TRBD1 (5 bases). The V end was cut by 5 bases, the J end by 8 bases, with 15 bases between. Per germline, CDR1 MNHNS and CDR2 SASEGT. The length of the CDR3 is 14 residues. The CDR3 DNA reads TGTGCCAGCAGTCGTCGGCCCGGGGGGGAAAAACTGTTTTTT. Translated: CASSRRPGGEKLFF.

V usage is TRBV29-1 and J usage is TRBJ2-5, with 7 bases lining up with TRBD2. CDR1 and CDR2 from the germline V gene are SQVTM and ANQGSEA. This CDR3 contains 12 residues. J was trimmed by 4 bases and V by 7 bases; bases with no gene match: 6. In DNA form, the CDR3 reads TGCAGCGAGGGAGGGAGGGGAGAGACCCAGTACTTC. Translating it yields CSEGGRGETQYF.

Comment on this clone: At one boundary the junction diverges from the germline segment, which might be a read error. V is TRBV11-2 and J is TRBJ2-7; 11 bases map to TRBD2. Germline values: CDR1 SGHAT, CDR2 FQNNGV. The CDR3 sequence is 15 residues long. The CDR3 DNA reads as TGTGTCAGCAGCCCGGGACTAGCGGTCCCCTACGAGCAGTACTTC. Translation: CVSSPGLAVPYEQYF.

This chain joins TRBV7-6 and TRBJ2-2; 9 nucleotides align to TRBD1. This CDR3 is built from 16 residues. The germline CDR1 and CDR2 sequences are SGHVS and FNYEAQ. With V trimmed by 6 bases and J by 0 bases, 5 bases remained unmatched. This CDR3 reads CASSRRTGANTGELFF. DNA of the CDR3: TGTGCCAGCAGTCGTAGGACAGGGGCGAACACCGGGGAGCTGTTTTTT.

The gene calls are TRBV29-1 and TRBJ2-3, with 8 nucleotides matching TRBD2. Germline-derived CDR1 and CDR2 are SQVTM and ANQGSEA. CDR3 length: 14 residues. V was clipped by 4 bases and J by 7 bases; unmatched bases: 10. This CDR3 is CSVAGRATRNTQYF. CDR3 coding DNA: TGCAGCGTTGCCGGGAGGGCCACGAGGAATACGCAGTATTTT.

The chain links TRBV9 to TRBJ1-3, with D possibly matching TRBD1 (6 bases). The CDR3 totals 16 residues. CDR1 is SGDLS, CDR2 YYNGEE, per germline. The V and J ends lost 3 bases and 8 bases respectively, with 21 bases between them. The CDR3 DNA sequence: TGTGCCAGCAGCGCCCAAGGGGGGGTGACGGGGCACACCATATATTTT. It specifies CASSAQGGVTGHTIYF.

The J gene is TRBJ1-5, the V gene TRBV4-1, with a possible D match to TRBD1 (6 bases). Germline assignment: CDR1 MGHRA and CDR2 YSYEKL. The CDR3 has 17 amino acids. Trimming shortened V by 2 bases and J by 2 bases, and 16 bases separated the two germline ends. This chain's CDR3 is CASSQRGGADGNQPQHF. The CDR3 nucleotides read TGCGCCAGCAGCCAACGTGGGGGGGCGGACGGCAATCAGCCCCAGCATTTT.